Below, 4 T cell receptor beta chains from the same sample are listed, as sequenced in a study of blood T cell repertoires in COVID-19. Here immunoSEQ multiplex PCR was the method, and the copy in TCRdb shows in-frame clones only, minus some. Found here are about 98,000 clones, approximately 81% of them singletons; the top ten hold about 10%. The sequencing sample was made of peripheral blood. These receptors were obtained from a woman older than 75 with acute or convalescent COVID-19.

This clone appeared a single time. One junction end does not reproduce the germline sequence, and a read error may be involved. The gene calls are TRBV5-4 and TRBJ2-3; D might be TRBD2 (5 bases). This CDR3 has 15 amino acids. CDR1 is SGHNT, CDR2 YYREEE, per germline (reference sequence). The CDR3 nucleotides are TGTGCCAGCAGGTTGGACGGGATTAGCACAGATACGCAGTATTTT. It encodes CASRLDGISTDTQYF.

The V gene is TRBV28, the J gene TRBJ1-2; weak D call: TRBD1 (5 bases). V shed 7 bases and J shed 6 bases, with 12 bases lying between them. This CDR3 region has 12 residues. The germline V gene has CDR1 MDHEN and CDR2 SYDVKM. Here the CDR3 reads CASTIVRDGYTF. The CDR3 DNA follows: TGTGCCAGCACCATCGTCAGGGATGGCTACACCTTC.

The chain is built from TRBV28 and TRBJ1-3, with a tentative D call TRBD1 (5 bases). The germline gives CDR1 MDHEN, CDR2 SYDVKM. This CDR3 spans 14 amino acids. Trimming removed 6 bases at V and 2 bases at J, with 11 bases between. The CDR3 reads CASSPGGAGNTIYF. DNA of the CDR3: TGTGCCAGCAGCCCCGGGGGGGCTGGAAACACCATATATTTT.

The chain links TRBV5-1 to TRBJ1-4; no reliable D call. The germline CDR1 and CDR2 sequences are SGHRS and YFSETQ. V was shortened by 2 bases and J by 0 bases, with 8 bases between the two germline ends. This CDR3 has 15 amino acids. The CDR3 nucleotides read TGCGCCAGCAGCTTAACCGGGACAACTAATGAAAAACTGTTTTTT. It encodes CASSLTGTTNEKLFF.